The 6 T cell receptor beta chains below all came from one sample that was sequenced in a study of blood T cell repertoires in COVID-19. Method: immunoSEQ multiplex PCR; TCRdb's copy keeps in-frame clones and lacks some. The sample includes just over 250,000 clones, about 88% of them seen just once. The sample consisted of peripheral blood. The receptors stem from a man aged 55 to 69 who had recovered from COVID-19.

This chain connects TRBV5-1 to TRBJ2-1; 10 bases align to TRBD2. Looked up from germline, CDR1 is SGHRS and CDR2 is YFSETQ. The CDR3 totals 16 residues. Germline trimming cut 0 bases from V and 7 bases from J; bases unmatched to any gene: 7. This CDR3 reads CASSLEKRGGSNEQFF. Written as DNA, the CDR3 is TGCGCCAGCAGCTTGGAAAAGCGGGGGGGCTCTAATGAGCAGTTCTTC.

This clone was counted a single time. The CDR3 loop is CASSYTSGGAPNYEQYF. In nucleotides, the CDR3 is TGTGCCAGCAGCTACACTAGCGGGGGGGCCCCAAACTACGAGCAGTACTTC. This sequence joins TRBV4-2 and TRBJ2-7; 13 nucleotides match TRBD2. V lost 5 bases, J lost 3 bases, and 10 bases stayed unmatched. The CDR3 totals 17 residues. Germline lookup yields CDR1 LGHNA and CDR2 YNFKEQ.

This clone has a single count. The chain is built from TRBV24-1 and TRBJ1-5, with D unresolved. The CDR3 totals 16 residues. Germline-derived CDR1 and CDR2 are KGHDR and SFDVKD. V dropped 4 bases and J dropped 3 bases, with 15 bases sitting between them. The CDR3 DNA follows: TGTGCCACCAGTGAAGCCGGAACAGCAAACAATCAGCCCCAGCATTTT. This codes for CATSEAGTANNQPQHF.

The chain links TRBV9 to TRBJ1-2; no reliable D call. Germline V gene data show CDR1 as SGDLS and CDR2 as YYNGEE. The CDR3 has 16 amino acids. Trimming took off 0 bases at V and 8 bases at J, with 20 bases between the two ends. CDR3 bases: TGTGCCAGCAGCGTAGTCTCAGGTACTGCTCGGGAAGGCTACACCTTC. It yields the protein CASSVVSGTAREGYTF. The full variable domain, completed using reference TRBV9 and TRBJ1-2, is DSGVTQTPKHLITATGQRVTLRCSPRSGDLSVYWYQQSLDQGLQFLIQYYNGEERAKGNILERFSAQQFPDLHSELNLSSLELGDSALYFCASSVVSGTAREGYTFGSGTRLTVV.

The rearrangement uses TRBV11-2 and TRBJ2-7; D unresolved. Trimming removed 1 base from V and 0 bases from J, with 7 bases in between. Germline CDR1 and CDR2: SGHAT and FQNNGV. The CDR3 runs to 14 residues. CDR3 DNA sequence: TGTGCCAGCAGCTTAGGATCCAGCTCCTACGAGCAGTACTTC. Translation: CASSLGSSSYEQYF.

The chain employs TRBV24-1 and TRBJ2-3; 7 positions match TRBD2. J was trimmed by 8 bases and V by 4 bases; bases with no gene match: 14. CDR1 is KGHDR and CDR2 is SFDVKD in the germline V gene. The CDR3 has 16 amino acids. DNA of the CDR3: TGTGCCACCAGTGACCACGGACTAGTCGGGCTGAGTACGCAGTATTTT. As protein: CATSDHGLVGLSTQYF.